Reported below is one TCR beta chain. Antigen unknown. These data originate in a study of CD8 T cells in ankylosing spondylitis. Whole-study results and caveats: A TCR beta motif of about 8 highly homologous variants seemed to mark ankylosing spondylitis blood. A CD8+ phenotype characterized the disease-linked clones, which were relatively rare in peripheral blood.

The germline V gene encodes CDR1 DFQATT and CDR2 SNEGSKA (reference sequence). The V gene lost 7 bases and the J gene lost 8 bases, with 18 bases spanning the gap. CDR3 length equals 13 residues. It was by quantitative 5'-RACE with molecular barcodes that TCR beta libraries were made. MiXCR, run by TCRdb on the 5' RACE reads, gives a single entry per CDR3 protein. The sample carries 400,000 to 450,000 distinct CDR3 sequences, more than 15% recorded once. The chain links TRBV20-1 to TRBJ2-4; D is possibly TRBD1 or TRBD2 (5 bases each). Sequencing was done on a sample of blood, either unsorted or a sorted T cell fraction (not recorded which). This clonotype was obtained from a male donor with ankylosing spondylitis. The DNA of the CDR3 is TGCAGTGGGCTGGACTCCCAAGGGGACATTCAGTACTTC. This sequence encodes CSGLDSQGDIQYF.